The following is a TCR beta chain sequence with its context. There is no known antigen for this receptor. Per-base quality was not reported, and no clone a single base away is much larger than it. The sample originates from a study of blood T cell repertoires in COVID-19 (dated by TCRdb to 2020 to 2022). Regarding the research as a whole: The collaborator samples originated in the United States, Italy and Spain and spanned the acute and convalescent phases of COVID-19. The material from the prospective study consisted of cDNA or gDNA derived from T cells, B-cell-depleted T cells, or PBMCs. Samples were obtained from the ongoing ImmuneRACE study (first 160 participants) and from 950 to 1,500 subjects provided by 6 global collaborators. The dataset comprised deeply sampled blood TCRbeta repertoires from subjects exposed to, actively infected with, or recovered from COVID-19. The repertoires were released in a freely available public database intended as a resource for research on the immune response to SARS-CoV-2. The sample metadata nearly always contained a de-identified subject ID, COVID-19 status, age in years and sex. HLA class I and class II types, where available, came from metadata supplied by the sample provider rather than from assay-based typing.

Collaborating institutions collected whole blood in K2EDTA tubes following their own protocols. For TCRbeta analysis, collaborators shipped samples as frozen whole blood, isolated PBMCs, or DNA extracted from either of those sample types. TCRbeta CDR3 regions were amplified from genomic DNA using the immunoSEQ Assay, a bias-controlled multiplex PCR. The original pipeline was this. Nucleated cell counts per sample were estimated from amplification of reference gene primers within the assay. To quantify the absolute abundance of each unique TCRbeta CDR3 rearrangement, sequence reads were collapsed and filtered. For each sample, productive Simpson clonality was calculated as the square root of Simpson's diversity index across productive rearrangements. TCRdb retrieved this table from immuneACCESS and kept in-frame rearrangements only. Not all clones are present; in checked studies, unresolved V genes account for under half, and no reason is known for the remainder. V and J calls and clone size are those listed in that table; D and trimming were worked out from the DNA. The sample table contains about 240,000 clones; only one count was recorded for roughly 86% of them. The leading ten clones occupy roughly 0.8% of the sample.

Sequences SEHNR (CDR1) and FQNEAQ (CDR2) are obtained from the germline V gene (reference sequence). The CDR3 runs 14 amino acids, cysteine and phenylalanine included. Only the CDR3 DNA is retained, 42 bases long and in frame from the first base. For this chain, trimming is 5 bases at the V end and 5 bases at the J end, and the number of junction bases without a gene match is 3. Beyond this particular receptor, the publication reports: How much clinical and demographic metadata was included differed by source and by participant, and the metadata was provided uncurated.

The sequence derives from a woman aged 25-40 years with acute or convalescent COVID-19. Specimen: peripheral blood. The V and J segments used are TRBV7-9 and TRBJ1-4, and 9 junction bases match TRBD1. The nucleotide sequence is TGTGCCAGCAGCATCGGGACAGGGAATGAAAAACTGTTTTTT. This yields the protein CASSIGTGNEKLFF. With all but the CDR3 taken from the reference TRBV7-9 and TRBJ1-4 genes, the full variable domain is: DTGVSQNPRHKITKRGQNVTFRCDPISEHNRLYWYRQTLGQGPEFLTYFQNEAQLEKSRLLSDRFSAERPKGSFSTLEIQRTEQGDSAMYLCASSIGTGNEKLFFGSGTQLSVL.